Shown below are 21 T cell receptor beta chains from a single sample sequenced in a study of metastatic and nonmetastatic thyroid tumors. TCRdb re-analyzed the PCR reads using MiXCR. The table lists 15,000 or so clones, around 29% of them singletons. Not a single patient had been given any form of treatment at any point before undergoing thyroid surgery. Sequences were obtained from adjacent normal tissue. The receptors come from a female donor with papillary thyroid cancer or a benign thyroid nodule (not recorded which). Some clones in this sample may be carry-over from other donors' samples.

This clone was detected only a few times. The J gene is TRBJ1-5, the V gene TRBV24-1; 8 nucleotides line up with TRBD1. This CDR3 has 15 residues. The germline V gene has CDR1 KGHDR and CDR2 SFDVKD. V was pared by 12 bases and J by 0 bases, with 9 bases of the junction left unmatched. This CDR3 is CALDRANNSNQPQHF. DNA of the CDR3: TGTGCCTTGGACAGGGCGAATAATAGCAATCAGCCCCAGCATTTT.

This chain links TRBV12-3 or TRBV12-4 with TRBJ1-1; 9 nucleotides align to TRBD1. Unmatched junction bases numbered 7, after V lost 6 bases and J lost 5 bases. This CDR3 has 14 residues. CDR3 nucleotide sequence: TGTGCCAGCAGGATAACAGGGGGCTTTACTGAAGCTTTCTTT. Protein product: CASRITGGFTEAFF.

About this clone: Here the CDR3 omits its conserved ending phenylalanine or tryptophan, so a read error is the likely source. The DNA is left out, because the CDR3 cannot be placed on it with certainty; the CDR3 is given as TCRdb lists it. The rearrangement uses TRBV9 and TRBJ2-6. The germline CDR1 and CDR2 sequences are SGDLS and YYNGEE. Ends included, the CDR3 has 9 residues. This chain's CDR3 is CASSVATPG.

This clone was seen a few times. The chain has TRBV28 and TRBJ1-5, with D unresolved. The CDR3 length is 12 residues. Trimming took off 2 bases at V and 7 bases at J, with 6 bases between the two ends. Germline V gene lookup returns CDR1 MDHEN and CDR2 SYDVKM. This chain's CDR3 is CASSLREQPQHF. CDR3 bases: TGTGCCAGCAGTTTACGGGAGCAGCCCCAGCATTTT.

This clone was observed a few times. This is likely a read error, given that the CDR3 carries no conserved phenylalanine or tryptophan at its end. Here the CDR3 DNA reads TGTGCCAGCAGTTACGGGAAAGCTAATGAGCAGTTCCTC. It translates to CASSYGKANEQFL. This chain links TRBV6-6 with TRBJ2-1; D not certain. Germline CDR1 MNHNY, CDR2 SVGAGI (reference sequence). The CDR3 is 13 residues long. Trimming removed 2 bases from V and 7 bases from J, with 9 bases in between.

This clone was seen a handful of times. The chain employs TRBV19 and TRBJ1-4; D is unclear. The germline V gene has CDR1 LNHDA and CDR2 SQIVND (reference sequence). This CDR3 comprises 13 residues. The V end lost 7 bases, the J end lost 8 bases, and 14 bases lay between the germline ends. CDR3 in DNA: TGTGCCAGTACCGGACCGATCAGAGAAAAACTGTTTTTT. Protein sequence: CASTGPIREKLFF.

This clone has a single count. This chain connects TRBV20-1 to TRBJ2-5; D perhaps matches TRBD2 (6 bases). The germline CDR1 and CDR2 sequences are DFQATT and SNEGSKA (reference sequence). V lost 5 bases, J lost 1 base, and 8 bases lay in between. This CDR3 contains 12 residues. CDR3 protein: CSAQTSQETQYF. CDR3 DNA: TGCAGTGCTCAGACTAGCCAAGAGACCCAGTACTTC.

The chain uses TRBV12-3 or TRBV12-4 and TRBJ2-1; unclear D gene. The ends were cut back, 5 bases at V and 5 bases at J, with 7 bases in the middle. The CDR3 spans 12 residues. CDR3 bases: TGTGCCAGCAGTCGGGTTCACAATGAGCAGTTCTTC. Protein product: CASSRVHNEQFF.

The V and J genes are TRBV28 and TRBJ2-6; D possibly uses TRBD1 or TRBD2 (5 bases each). Germline-derived CDR1 and CDR2 are MDHEN and SYDVKM. Trimming took off 5 bases at V and 4 bases at J, with 21 bases between the two ends. The CDR3 runs 18 residues. The CDR3 loop is CASSQAPFRDGGANVLTF. CDR3 sequence (DNA): TGTGCCAGCAGTCAGGCACCCTTCAGGGACGGCGGGGCCAACGTCCTGACTTTC.

The chain carries TRBV7-3 and TRBJ2-7; 12 bases are shared with TRBD2. Germline values: CDR1 SGHTA, CDR2 FQGTGA. Trimming cost V 2 bases and J 2 bases; bases outside gene matches: 16. The CDR3 length is 20 residues. CDR3 nucleotides: TGTGCCAGCAGCTTACTTAACGGACTAGCGGGAAGGCCCTTAACCTACGAGCAGTACGTC. It codes for CASSLLNGLAGRPLTYEQYV.

This clone has ten or more counts. V and J are TRBV5-1 and TRBJ1-2; D perhaps matches TRBD1 (6 bases). The CDR3 is made up of 15 amino acids. Germline loops: CDR1 SGHRS, CDR2 YFSETQ. The V end was cut by 0 bases, the J end by 4 bases, with 13 bases between. CDR3 in amino acids: CASSLGGGPGYGYTF. CDR3 nucleotide sequence: TGCGCCAGCAGCTTGGGGGGGGGCCCAGGCTATGGCTACACCTTC.

To note about this clone: One end of the junction varies from germline; a read error may be responsible. The V call is TRBV9, the J call TRBJ1-6, with D perhaps matching TRBD1 (5 bases). CDR1 SGDLS and CDR2 YYNGEE come from the germline V gene. The CDR3 runs to 14 residues. CDR3 in DNA: TGTGCCAGCAGCCCCTTCGGGGGGAATTCACCCCTCTACTTT. This gives the protein CASSPFGGNSPLYF. Complete variable domain (other parts from reference TRBV9 and TRBJ1-6): DSGVTQTPKHLITATGQRVTLRCSPRSGDLSVYWYQQSLDQGLQFLIQYYNGEERAKGNILERFSAQQFPDLHSELNLSSLELGDSALYFCASSPFGGNSPLYFGNGTRLTVT.

The V call is TRBV5-8, the J call TRBJ2-5; D is undetermined. CDR1 SGHTS and CDR2 YDEGEE come from the germline V gene. The CDR3 covers 15 residues. V lost 2 bases and J lost 2, with 13 bases in between. The CDR3 loop reads CASSFLSAEQETQYF. CDR3 nucleotides: TGTGCCAGCAGCTTTTTATCGGCAGAGCAAGAGACCCAGTACTTC.

This clone was seen a few times. This rearrangement joins TRBV5-1 to TRBJ1-1; weak D call: TRBD1 (5 bases). Trimming cost V 2 bases and J 7 bases, with 15 bases left between them. CDR1 is SGHRS and CDR2 is YFSETQ in the germline V gene. This CDR3 is 14 amino acids long. As DNA, the CDR3 is TGCGCCAGCAGCTTAAGAGGGGCGGTCCGTGAAGCTTTCTTT. The encoded protein is CASSLRGAVREAFF.

This clone was observed a handful of times. A read error may produce the germline difference seen at one junction end. This same CDR3 is encoded by further DNA sequences in the sample. The V gene is TRBV20-1, the J gene TRBJ2-7, with 12 nucleotides matching TRBD2. Germline V gene data show CDR1 as DFQATT and CDR2 as SNEGSKA (reference sequence). This CDR3 comprises 14 residues. Here the CDR3 DNA reads TGTAGTGCTAGAACGGCTAGCGGGAGGGGGGAGCAGTACTTC. Encoded protein: CSARTASGRGEQYF.

The rearrangement links TRBV20-1 to TRBJ2-2, with D tentatively TRBD2 (6 bases). This CDR3 contains 16 residues. The V and J ends lost 0 bases and 6 bases respectively, with 17 bases between them. Germline V CDR1 and CDR2: DFQATT, SNEGSKA (reference sequence). The CDR3 DNA sequence: TGCAGTGCTAGAGATCGCTCAGGCGGGAAGGCCGGGGAGCTGTTTTTT. Amino acid sequence: CSARDRSGGKAGELFF.

This clone has at least ten counts. The chain links TRBV5-8 to TRBJ2-1; D is perhaps TRBD1 or TRBD2 (5 bases each). Germline CDR1 reads SGHTS; CDR2 reads YDEGEE. The CDR3 runs 10 residues. V was pared by 5 bases and J by 13 bases, with 10 bases between. The CDR3 loop reads CASRGRQQFF. In DNA form, the CDR3 reads TGTGCCAGCAGGGGACGCCAACAGTTCTTC.

The chain couples TRBV24-1 to TRBJ2-7; the match to TRBD1 covers 8 bases. Per germline, CDR1 KGHDR and CDR2 SFDVKD. The CDR3 covers 15 residues. The V segment lost 2 bases and the J segment 2 bases; nucleotides outside the gene matches: 4. CDR3 DNA: TGTGCCACCAGTGATTCCCGACAGGGGACCTACGAGCAGTACTTC. This gives the protein CATSDSRQGTYEQYF.

This clone was observed a few times. The chain has TRBV12-3 or TRBV12-4 and TRBJ1-5; 8 nucleotides agree with TRBD1. The length of the CDR3 is 14 residues. J was trimmed by 7 bases and V by 3 bases; bases with no gene match: 5. In DNA form, the CDR3 reads TGTGCCAGCAGTTTGGGTACAGGGGGACAGCCCCAGCATTTT. As protein: CASSLGTGGQPQHF.

By proportion, this clone is medium-sized. V gene TRBV27 combines with J gene TRBJ2-1; 11 bases agree with TRBD2. The CDR3 covers 16 residues. Germline V CDR1 and CDR2: MNHEY, SMNVEV (reference sequence). The J segment lost 4 bases and the V segment lost 5 bases, leaving 7 bases of the junction unmatched. For the CDR3, the DNA is TGTGCCAGCAGTCCTCGCGGGACTAGCGGTTACAATGAGCAGTTCTTC. Translating gives CASSPRGTSGYNEQFF.

This clone was found a few times. The chain carries TRBV4-2 and TRBJ1-3; D not certain. Germline values: CDR1 LGHNA, CDR2 YNFKEQ. CDR3 length equals 14 residues. V was shortened by 1 base and J by 0 bases, with 4 bases between the two germline ends. CDR3: CASSQGSSGNTIYF. DNA of the CDR3: TGTGCCAGCAGCCAAGGGAGCTCTGGAAACACCATATATTTT.